This T cell receptor beta chain was identified during a study of T-cell memory formation after mild COVID-19. TCRdb re-derived calls from the 5' RACE reads in MiXCR, one entry per CDR3 protein. The sample holds about 340,000 distinct CDR3 sequences, 20% to 25% seen once. This clonotype was counted at least ten times. As yet, its antigen is unknown. The CDR3 length is 15 residues. J was trimmed by 6 bases and V by 7 bases; bases with no gene match: 9. Germline CDR1 SGHRS, CDR2 YFSETQ. Study-level results: Day 15 to 85 contracting clones showed balanced CD4/CD8; later expanders leaned CD4+.

Material for sequencing was PBMCs or a T cell subset sorted from them (not recorded which). This chain connects TRBV5-1 to TRBJ2-2; 10 nucleotides match TRBD1. The clonotype originates from a man between 18 and 29 years old who had mild COVID-19 (a few samples of this study predate the infection). Cell type and time point are not known. The CDR3 bases are TGCGCCAGCCGAAGACAGGGGGCGTCGGCCGGGGAGCTGTTTTTT. This codes for CASRRQGASAGELFF.